This entry lists 4 T cell receptor beta chains sequenced from one sample in a study of T cells after yellow fever vaccination (dated by TCRdb to the late 2010s). The library was made by 5' RACE. Data came from an Illumina NovaSeq 6000. TCRdb's own reprocessing of the public reads used fastp at Q25 and MiXCR and kept productive beta chains. Identical CDR3 protein sequences are pooled into one entry, listed with their most common genes and DNA. The sample table shows a few hundred thousand distinct CDR3 sequences, and around 8.6% are seen once. The ten most abundant clones make up around 3.5% of the sample. This specimen's treatment or condition label, interpreted: live attenuated yellow fever vaccine strain. Sequenced here: CD4+ T cells sorted from PBMCs, sampled 5 days after the yellow fever booster vaccination. These receptors originate from a man aged 18-30 years who received the YFV17D yellow fever vaccine.

This clonotype was found many times. V is TRBV4-1 and J is TRBJ2-3; 7 bases match TRBD2. V lost 0 bases and J lost 1; bases outside the gene matches: 4. There are 16 residues in the CDR3. Germline V CDR1 and CDR2: MGHRA, YSYEKL. Here the CDR3 reads CASSQEGRGGTDTQYF. The CDR3, as DNA: TGCGCCAGCAGCCAAGAGGGTCGGGGGGGCACAGATACGCAGTATTTT.

This chain uses TRBV15 with TRBJ1-5, with a possible D match to TRBD1 (6 bases). The CDR3 runs 15 residues. V lost 5 bases and J 6 bases, leaving 17 bases between the germline ends. From germline, CDR1 is LNHNV and CDR2 YYDKDF (reference sequence). CDR3 in amino acids: CATSSSRGAIQPQHF. The CDR3 nucleotides read TGTGCCACCAGCTCCTCCCGGGGGGCGATTCAGCCCCAGCATTTT.

This clonotype was observed a handful of times. This chain links TRBV11-2 with TRBJ1-5; D not resolved. V lost 5 bases and J lost 6, with 11 bases in between. The germline CDR1 and CDR2 sequences are SGHAT and FQNNGV. The CDR3 covers 13 residues. CDR3 region: CASSLGTSQPQHF. CDR3 nucleotide sequence: TGTGCCAGCAGCCTCGGAACCAGTCAGCCCCAGCATTTT.

The V gene is TRBV24-1, the J gene TRBJ2-3; 7 bases are a match to TRBD2. Trimming took 9 bases from V and 1 from J; bases not matched to a gene: 6. Per germline, CDR1 KGHDR and CDR2 SFDVKD. This CDR3 has 14 residues. The CDR3 nucleotides read TGTGCCACCGCGGGTGGGGGGGGCACAGATACGCAGTATTTT. This gives the protein CATAGGGGTDTQYF.